This T cell receptor beta chain emerged from a study of CD8+ T cells in alopecia areata. Study-wide findings and caveats: Scalp and blood samples kept many expanded lesional clones throughout tofacitinib.

As to this clone: What it recognizes is unknown.

Extraction of RNA preceded its reverse transcription into cDNA, which served as the sequencing template. TCRdb keeps only in-frame clones here, not all; method: immunoSEQ multiplex PCR. The sample includes around 110,000 clones, about 60% of them seen just once. Indicated treatment: oral pan-JAK inhibitor, 5-10 mg twice daily. Samples from alopecia areata patients were lesional scalp punch biopsies and peripheral blood. This CDR3 has 12 residues. V dropped 4 bases and J dropped 7 bases, with 8 bases sitting between them. Germline V gives CDR1 SGHVS, CDR2 FQNEAQ. This TCR came from a human donor with alopecia areata. This specimen was CD8+ T cells sorted from blood, taken at week 24, from a patient treated with tofacitinib. This chain uses TRBV7-8 with TRBJ1-5; D might be TRBD1 (6 bases). The CDR3 DNA is TGTGCCAGCAGCTCAGGGGTCCAGCCCCAGCATTTT. Amino acid sequence: CASSSGVQPQHF.